This section outlines one T cell receptor beta chain sequence together with its context. Original processing notes: Amplified reference gene primers provided the basis for estimating nucleated cell counts. The table came from immunoSEQ multiplex PCR; TCRdb's copy has only in-frame clones and leaves some out. That table is the source of V, J and clone size, and D and trimming were worked out from the DNA. The sample comprises some 320,000 clones, roughly 86% of which are singletons, and roughly 7.1% rests with the top ten. This entry comes from a study of blood T cell repertoires in COVID-19. Across the whole study: Samples of COVID-19 (acute and convalescent) were obtained from the United States, Italy and Spain. Sources were T cells, B-cell-depleted T cells, or PBMCs; the material itself was cDNA or gDNA.

Germline V CDR1 and CDR2: SGHTA, FQGNSA. This CDR3 is 14 amino acids long. V was cut by 5 bases and J by 2 bases, with 12 bases left in between. The clonotype was recovered from a woman aged 50 to 65 who had recovered from COVID-19. The sample was peripheral blood. The chain is built from TRBV7-2 and TRBJ1-1, with a weak D call TRBD1 (6 bases). The CDR3: CASSPRGTNTEAFF. CDR3 DNA sequence: TGTGCCAGCAGCCCTAGGGGGACAAACACTGAAGCTTTCTTT.